The TCR beta chain described here comes from a study of radiation and T cells in renal cell carcinoma. Study information: Nephrectomy followed 15 Gy stereotactic body radiation by 4 weeks.

The data were produced by immunoSEQ multiplex PCR, yet TCRdb's version contains in-frame clones alone and is incomplete. The table lists approximately 140,000 clones, 75% to 90% of them singletons. A note on this clone: Its target is unknown.

This CDR3 is built from 14 residues. V was pared by 5 bases and J by 2 bases, with 13 bases between. CDR1 is MNHEY and CDR2 is SMNVEV in the germline V gene (reference sequence). Time point reported: baseline pretreatment blood. As for treatment: 15 Gy SBRT to primary tumor, nephrectomy 4 weeks later. Blood was sampled at baseline, 2 weeks and 4 weeks after SBRT. Study-level results: Top tumor clonotypes rose in blood 2 weeks post-radiation, then contracted. Pretreatment tumor biopsies were lacking, so baseline clonotypes are unknown.

This sequence originates from a woman in her forties or fifties with renal cell carcinoma. This specimen consisted of blood, obtained from a patient whose treatment included radiotherapy and nephrectomy. The chain couples TRBV27 to TRBJ2-7; either TRBD1 or TRBD2 may fit D (5 bases each). The CDR3 region is CASSDVRGPYEQYF. The CDR3 region has the DNA TGTGCCAGCAGTGATGTGAGGGGCCCCTACGAGCAGTACTTC.